Detailed here is one TCR beta chain. Generated by immunoSEQ multiplex PCR, the TCRdb table keeps only in-frame clones and is missing some. The profile covers about 78,000 clones, with 80% to 90% appearing a single time and roughly 0.23% taken by the ten largest. This sample is drawn from a study of OX40 agonist ivuxolimab in advanced cancers. Study context: The study enrolled dose-escalation patients with hepatocellular carcinoma, melanoma, renal cell or head and neck cancer. Of mixed ages from about 23 to 79 and averaging 60 years, the group was around 78% male.

The CDR3 runs 12 residues. With 4 bases removed from V and 0 bases from J, the gap between germline ends came to 3 bases. Germline-derived CDR1 and CDR2 are SQVTM and ANQGSEA. Sample: CD4+ or CD8+ T cells sorted from blood, taken in a trial of the OX40 agonist ivuxolimab. This rearrangement joins TRBV29-1 to TRBJ1-4; D unclear. This receptor was obtained from an adult with an advanced solid tumor such as melanoma, head and neck, liver or kidney cancer. The CDR3 is CSVATTNEKLFF. The CDR3 DNA follows: TGCAGCGTTGCCACAACTAATGAAAAACTGTTTTTT.